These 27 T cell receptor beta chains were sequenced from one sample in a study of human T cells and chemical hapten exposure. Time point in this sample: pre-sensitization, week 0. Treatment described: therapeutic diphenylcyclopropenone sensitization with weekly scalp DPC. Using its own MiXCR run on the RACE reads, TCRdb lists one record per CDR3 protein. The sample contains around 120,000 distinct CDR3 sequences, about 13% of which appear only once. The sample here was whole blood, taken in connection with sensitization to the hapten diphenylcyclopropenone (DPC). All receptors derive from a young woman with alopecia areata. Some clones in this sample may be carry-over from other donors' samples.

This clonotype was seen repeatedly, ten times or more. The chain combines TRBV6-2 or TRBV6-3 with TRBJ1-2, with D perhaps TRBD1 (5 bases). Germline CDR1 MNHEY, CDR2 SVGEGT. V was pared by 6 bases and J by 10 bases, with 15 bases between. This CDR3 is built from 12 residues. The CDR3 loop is CASRPDSMTYTF. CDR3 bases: TGTGCCAGCAGACCAGACAGTATGACCTACACCTTC.

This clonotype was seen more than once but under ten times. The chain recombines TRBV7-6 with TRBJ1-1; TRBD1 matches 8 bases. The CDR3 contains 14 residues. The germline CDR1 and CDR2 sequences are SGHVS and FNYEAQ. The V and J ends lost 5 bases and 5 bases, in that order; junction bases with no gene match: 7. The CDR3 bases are TGTGCCAGCAGCCGACAGGGGCGATTGACTGAAGCTTTCTTT. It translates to CASSRQGRLTEAFF. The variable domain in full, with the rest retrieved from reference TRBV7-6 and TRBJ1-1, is GAGVSQSPRYKVTKRGQDVALRCDPISGHVSLYWYRQALGQGPEFLTYFNYEAQQDKSGLPNDRFSAERPEGSISTLTIQRTEQRDSAMYRCASSRQGRLTEAFFGQGTRLTVV.

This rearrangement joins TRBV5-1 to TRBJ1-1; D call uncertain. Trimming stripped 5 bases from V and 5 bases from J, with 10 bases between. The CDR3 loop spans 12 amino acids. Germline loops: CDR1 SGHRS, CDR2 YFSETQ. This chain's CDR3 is CASSSVKTEAFF. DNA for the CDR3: TGCGCCAGCAGTAGTGTCAAGACTGAAGCTTTCTTT.

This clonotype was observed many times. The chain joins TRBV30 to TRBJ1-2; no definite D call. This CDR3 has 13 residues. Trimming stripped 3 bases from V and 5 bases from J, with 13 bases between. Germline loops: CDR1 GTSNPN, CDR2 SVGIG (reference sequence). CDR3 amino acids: CAWSREGGYGYTF. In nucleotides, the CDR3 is TGTGCCTGGAGCCGGGAGGGTGGGTATGGCTACACCTTC. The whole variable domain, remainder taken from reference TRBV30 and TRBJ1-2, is SQTIHQWPATLVQPVGSPLSLECTVEGTSNPNLYWYRQAAGRGLQLLFYSVGIGQISSEVPQNLSASRPQDRQFILSSKKLLLSDSGFYLCAWSREGGYGYTFGSGTRLTVV.

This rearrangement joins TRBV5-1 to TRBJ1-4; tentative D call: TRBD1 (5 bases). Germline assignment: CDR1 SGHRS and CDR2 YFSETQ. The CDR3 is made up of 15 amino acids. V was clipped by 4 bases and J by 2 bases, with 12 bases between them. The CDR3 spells CASSRSTVTNEKLFF. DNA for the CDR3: TGCGCCAGCAGCCGTTCGACAGTCACTAATGAAAAACTGTTTTTT. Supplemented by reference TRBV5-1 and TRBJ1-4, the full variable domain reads KAGVTQTPRYLIKTRGQQVTLSCSPISGHRSVSWYQQTPGQGLQFLFEYFSETQRNKGNFPGRFSGRQFSNSRSEMNVSTLELGDSALYLCASSRSTVTNEKLFFGSGTQLSVL.

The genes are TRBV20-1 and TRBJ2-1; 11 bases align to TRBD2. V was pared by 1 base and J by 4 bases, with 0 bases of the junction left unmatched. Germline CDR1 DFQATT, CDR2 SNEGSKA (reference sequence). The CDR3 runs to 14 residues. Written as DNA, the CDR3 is TGCAGTGCTAGAGGACTAGCGGGGTACAATGAGCAGTTCTTC. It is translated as CSARGLAGYNEQFF.

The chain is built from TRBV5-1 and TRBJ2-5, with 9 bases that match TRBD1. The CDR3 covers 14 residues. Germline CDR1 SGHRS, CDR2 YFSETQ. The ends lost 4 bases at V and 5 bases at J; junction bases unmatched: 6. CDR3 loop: CASSPGTGYETQYF. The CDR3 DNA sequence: TGCGCCAGCAGCCCTGGGACAGGGTACGAGACCCAGTACTTC.

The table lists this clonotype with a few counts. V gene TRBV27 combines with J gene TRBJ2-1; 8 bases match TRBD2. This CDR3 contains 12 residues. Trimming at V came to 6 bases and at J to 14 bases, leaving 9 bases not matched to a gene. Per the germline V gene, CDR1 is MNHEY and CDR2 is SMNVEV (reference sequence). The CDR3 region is CASSLGGTSEFF. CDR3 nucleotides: TGTGCCAGCAGCCTAGGCGGGACTAGTGAGTTCTTC.

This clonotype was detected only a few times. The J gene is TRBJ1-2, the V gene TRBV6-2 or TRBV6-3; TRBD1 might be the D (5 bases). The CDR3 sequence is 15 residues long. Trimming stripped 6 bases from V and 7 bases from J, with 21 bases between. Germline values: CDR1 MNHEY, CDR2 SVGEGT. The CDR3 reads CASSRPGTPNGGYTF. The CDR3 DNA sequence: TGTGCCAGCAGCCGACCGGGGACTCCAAACGGTGGCTACACCTTC.

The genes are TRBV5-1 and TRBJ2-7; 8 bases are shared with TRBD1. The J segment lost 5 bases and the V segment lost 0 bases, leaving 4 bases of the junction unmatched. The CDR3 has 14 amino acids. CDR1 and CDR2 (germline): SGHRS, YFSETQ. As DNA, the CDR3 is TGCGCCAGCAGCTTGGGACAGGGGTTCAACGAGCAGTACTTC. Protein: CASSLGQGFNEQYF.

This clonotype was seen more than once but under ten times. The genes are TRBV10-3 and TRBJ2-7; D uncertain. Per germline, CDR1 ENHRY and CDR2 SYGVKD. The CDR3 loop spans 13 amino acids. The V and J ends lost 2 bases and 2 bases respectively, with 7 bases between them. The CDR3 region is CAISEERAYEQYF. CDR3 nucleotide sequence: TGTGCCATCAGTGAGGAAAGAGCCTACGAGCAGTACTTC.

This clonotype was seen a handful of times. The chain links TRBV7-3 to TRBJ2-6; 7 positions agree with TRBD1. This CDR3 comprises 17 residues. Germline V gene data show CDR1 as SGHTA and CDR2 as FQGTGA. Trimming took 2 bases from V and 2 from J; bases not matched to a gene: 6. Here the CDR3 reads CASSLQGQIPGANVLTF. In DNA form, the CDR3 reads TGTGCCAGCAGCTTACAGGGACAGATCCCTGGGGCCAACGTCCTGACTTTC. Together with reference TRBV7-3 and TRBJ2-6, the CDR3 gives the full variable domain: GAGVSQTPSNKVTEKGKYVELRCDPISGHTALYWYRQSLGQGPEFLIYFQGTGAADDSGLPNDRFFAVRPEGSVSTLKIQRTERGDSAVYLCASSLQGQIPGANVLTFGAGSRLTVL.

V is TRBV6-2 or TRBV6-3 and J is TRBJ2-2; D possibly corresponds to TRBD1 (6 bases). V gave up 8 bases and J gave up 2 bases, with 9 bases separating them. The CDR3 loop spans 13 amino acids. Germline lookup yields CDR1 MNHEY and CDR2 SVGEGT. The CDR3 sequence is CASRQDNTGELFF. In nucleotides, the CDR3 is TGTGCCAGCCGACAGGACAACACCGGGGAGCTGTTTTTT.

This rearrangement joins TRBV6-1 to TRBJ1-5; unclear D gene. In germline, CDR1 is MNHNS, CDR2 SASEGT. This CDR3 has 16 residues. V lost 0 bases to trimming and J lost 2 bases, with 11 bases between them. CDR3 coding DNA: TGTGCCAGCAGTGAAGCAGCGGGGTCTGGCAATCAGCCCCAGCATTTT. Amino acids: CASSEAAGSGNQPQHF.

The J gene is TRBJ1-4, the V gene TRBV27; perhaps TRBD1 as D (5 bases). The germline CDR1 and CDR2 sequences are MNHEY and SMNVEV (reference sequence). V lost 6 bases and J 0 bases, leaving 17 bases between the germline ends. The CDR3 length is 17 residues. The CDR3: CASRETITGATNEKLFF. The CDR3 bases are TGTGCCAGCAGAGAGACCATCACAGGAGCAACTAATGAAAAACTGTTTTTT.

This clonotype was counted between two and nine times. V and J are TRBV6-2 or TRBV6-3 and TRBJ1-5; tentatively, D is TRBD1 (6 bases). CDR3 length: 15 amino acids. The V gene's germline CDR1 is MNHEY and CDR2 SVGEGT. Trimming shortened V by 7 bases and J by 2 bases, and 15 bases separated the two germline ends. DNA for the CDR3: TGTGCCAGCACCCATTGGGGGCAAGGCAATCAGCCCCAGCATTTT. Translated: CASTHWGQGNQPQHF.

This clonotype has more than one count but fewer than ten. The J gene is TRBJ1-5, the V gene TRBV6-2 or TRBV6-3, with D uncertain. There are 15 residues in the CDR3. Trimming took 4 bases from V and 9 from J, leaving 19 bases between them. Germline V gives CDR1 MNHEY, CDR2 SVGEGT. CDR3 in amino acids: CASSLMVMSPSPQHF. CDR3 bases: TGTGCCAGCAGTTTGATGGTGATGTCTCCCTCGCCCCAGCATTTT.

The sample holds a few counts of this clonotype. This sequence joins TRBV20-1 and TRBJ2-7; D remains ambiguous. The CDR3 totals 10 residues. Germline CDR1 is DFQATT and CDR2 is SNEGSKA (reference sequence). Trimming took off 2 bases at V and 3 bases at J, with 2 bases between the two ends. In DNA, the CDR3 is TGCAGTGCTAGATACTACGAGCAGTACTTC. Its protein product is CSARYYEQYF.

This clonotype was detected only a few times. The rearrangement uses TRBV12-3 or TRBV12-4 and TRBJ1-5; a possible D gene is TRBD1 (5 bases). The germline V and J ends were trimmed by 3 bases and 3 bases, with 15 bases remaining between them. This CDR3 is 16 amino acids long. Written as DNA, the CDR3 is TGTGCCAGCAGTTTTTCCGACAGACCATACAATCAGCCCCAGCATTTT. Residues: CASSFSDRPYNQPQHF.

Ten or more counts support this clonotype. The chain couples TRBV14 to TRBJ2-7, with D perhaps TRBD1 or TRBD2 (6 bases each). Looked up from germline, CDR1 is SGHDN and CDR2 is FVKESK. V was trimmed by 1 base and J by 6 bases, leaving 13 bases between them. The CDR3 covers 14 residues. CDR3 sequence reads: CASSQVGGQGEQYF. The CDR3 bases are TGTGCCAGCAGCCAAGTAGGGGGGCAGGGCGAGCAGTACTTC.

The CDR3 loop reads CSAWGYDGDTQYF. The CDR3 nucleotides read TGCAGTGCTTGGGGTTATGATGGAGATACGCAGTATTTT. The chain has TRBV20-1 and TRBJ2-3; no reliable D call. The CDR3 extends over 13 amino acids. V lost 5 bases and J lost 5, with 14 bases in between. CDR1 and CDR2 from the germline V gene are DFQATT and SNEGSKA (reference sequence).

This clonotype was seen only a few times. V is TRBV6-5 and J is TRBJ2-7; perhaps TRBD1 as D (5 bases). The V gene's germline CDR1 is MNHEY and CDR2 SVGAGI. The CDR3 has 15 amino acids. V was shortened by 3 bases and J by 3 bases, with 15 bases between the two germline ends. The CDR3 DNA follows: TGTGCCAGCAGTTATTATGTGGGGCCTGACTACGAGCAGTACTTC. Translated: CASSYYVGPDYEQYF.

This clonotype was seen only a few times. As DNA, the CDR3 is TGTGCCAGCAGTTTCCCTAGCTCCTACAATGAGCAGTTCTTC. Amino acids: CASSFPSSYNEQFF. The chain employs TRBV28 and TRBJ2-1; D remains ambiguous. The V and J ends lost 3 bases and 0 bases respectively, with 6 bases between them. The CDR3 sequence is 14 residues long. CDR1 and CDR2 (germline): MDHEN, SYDVKM.

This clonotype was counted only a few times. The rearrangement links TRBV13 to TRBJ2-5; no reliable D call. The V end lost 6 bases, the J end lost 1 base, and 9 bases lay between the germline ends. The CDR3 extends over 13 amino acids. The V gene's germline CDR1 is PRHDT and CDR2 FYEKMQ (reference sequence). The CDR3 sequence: CASSPRAQETQYF. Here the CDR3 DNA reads TGTGCCAGCAGTCCCCGGGCCCAAGAGACCCAGTACTTC.

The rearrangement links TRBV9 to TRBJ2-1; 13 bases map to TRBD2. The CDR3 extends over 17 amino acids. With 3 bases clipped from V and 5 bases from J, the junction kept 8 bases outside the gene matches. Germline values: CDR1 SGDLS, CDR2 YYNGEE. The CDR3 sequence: CASSAPRLAGGDNEQFF. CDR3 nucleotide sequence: TGTGCCAGCAGCGCGCCCAGACTAGCGGGGGGTGACAATGAGCAGTTCTTC. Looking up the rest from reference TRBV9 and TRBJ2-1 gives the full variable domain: DSGVTQTPKHLITATGQRVTLRCSPRSGDLSVYWYQQSLDQGLQFLIQYYNGEERAKGNILERFSAQQFPDLHSELNLSSLELGDSALYFCASSAPRLAGGDNEQFFGPGTRLTVL.

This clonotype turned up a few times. The DNA for the CDR3 is TGTGCCAGCAGCTTAGCCCTGGACAGGGTTTGGAATGAGCAGTTCTTC. Amino acids: CASSLALDRVWNEQFF. This sequence joins TRBV7-6 and TRBJ2-1; 8 bases map to TRBD1. V shed 0 bases and J 7 bases; nucleotides not matched to a gene: 8. The CDR3 runs to 16 residues. Germline lookup yields CDR1 SGHVS and CDR2 FNYEAQ.

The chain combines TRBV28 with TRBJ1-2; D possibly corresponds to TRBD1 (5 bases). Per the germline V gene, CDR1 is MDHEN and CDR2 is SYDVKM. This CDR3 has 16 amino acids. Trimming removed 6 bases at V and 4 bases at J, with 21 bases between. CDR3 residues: CASSFPAVGRIYGYTF. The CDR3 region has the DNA TGTGCCAGCAGCTTCCCAGCCGTGGGGCGCATCTATGGCTACACCTTC.